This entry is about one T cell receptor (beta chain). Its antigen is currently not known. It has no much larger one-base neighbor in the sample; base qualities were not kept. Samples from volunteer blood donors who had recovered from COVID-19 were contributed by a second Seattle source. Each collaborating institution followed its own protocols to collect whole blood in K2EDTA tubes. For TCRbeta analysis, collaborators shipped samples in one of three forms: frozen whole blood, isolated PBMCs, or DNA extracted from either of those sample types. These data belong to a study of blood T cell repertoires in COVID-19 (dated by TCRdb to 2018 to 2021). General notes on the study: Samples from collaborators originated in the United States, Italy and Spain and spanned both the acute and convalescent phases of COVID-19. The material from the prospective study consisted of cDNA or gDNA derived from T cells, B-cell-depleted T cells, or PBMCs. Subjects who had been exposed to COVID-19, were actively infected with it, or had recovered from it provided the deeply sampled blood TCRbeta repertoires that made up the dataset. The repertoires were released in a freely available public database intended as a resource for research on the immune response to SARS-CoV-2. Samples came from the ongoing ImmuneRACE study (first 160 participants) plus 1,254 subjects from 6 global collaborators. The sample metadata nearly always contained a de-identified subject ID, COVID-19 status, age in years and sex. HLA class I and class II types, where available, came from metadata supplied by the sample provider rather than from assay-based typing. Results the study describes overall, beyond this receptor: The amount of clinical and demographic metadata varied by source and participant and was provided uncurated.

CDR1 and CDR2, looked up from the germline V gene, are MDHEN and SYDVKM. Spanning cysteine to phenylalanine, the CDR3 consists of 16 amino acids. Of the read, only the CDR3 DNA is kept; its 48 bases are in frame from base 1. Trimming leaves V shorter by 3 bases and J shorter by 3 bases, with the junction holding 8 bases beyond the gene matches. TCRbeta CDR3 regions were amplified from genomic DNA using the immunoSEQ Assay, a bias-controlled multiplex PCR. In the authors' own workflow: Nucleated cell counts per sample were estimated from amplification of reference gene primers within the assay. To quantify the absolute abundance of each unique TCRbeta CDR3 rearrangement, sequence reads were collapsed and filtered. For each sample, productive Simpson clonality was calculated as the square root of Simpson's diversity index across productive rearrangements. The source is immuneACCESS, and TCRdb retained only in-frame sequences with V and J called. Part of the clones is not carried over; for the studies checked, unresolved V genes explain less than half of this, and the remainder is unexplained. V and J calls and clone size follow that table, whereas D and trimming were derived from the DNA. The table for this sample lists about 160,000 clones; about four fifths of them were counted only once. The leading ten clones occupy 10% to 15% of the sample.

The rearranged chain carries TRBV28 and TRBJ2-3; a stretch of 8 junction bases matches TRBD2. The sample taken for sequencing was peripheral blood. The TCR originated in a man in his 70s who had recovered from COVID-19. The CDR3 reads CASSFSPGGNTDTQYF. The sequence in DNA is TGTGCCAGCAGTTTTTCCCCGGGAGGGAATACAGATACGCAGTATTTT.